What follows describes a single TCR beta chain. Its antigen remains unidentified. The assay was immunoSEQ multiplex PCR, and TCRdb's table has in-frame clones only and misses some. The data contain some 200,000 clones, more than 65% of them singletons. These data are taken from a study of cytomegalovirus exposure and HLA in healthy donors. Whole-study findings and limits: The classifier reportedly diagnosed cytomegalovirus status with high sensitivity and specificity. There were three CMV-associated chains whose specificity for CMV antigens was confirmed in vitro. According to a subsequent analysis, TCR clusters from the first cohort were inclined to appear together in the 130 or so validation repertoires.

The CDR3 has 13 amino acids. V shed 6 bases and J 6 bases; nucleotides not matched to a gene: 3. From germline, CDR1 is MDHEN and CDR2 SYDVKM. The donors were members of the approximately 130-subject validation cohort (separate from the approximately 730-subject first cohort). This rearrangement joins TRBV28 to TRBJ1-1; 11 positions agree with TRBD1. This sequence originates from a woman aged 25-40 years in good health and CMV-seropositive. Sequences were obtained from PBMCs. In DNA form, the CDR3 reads TGTGCCAGCAGCCTGGGACAGGGGGCTGAAGCTTTCTTT. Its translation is CASSLGQGAEAFF.